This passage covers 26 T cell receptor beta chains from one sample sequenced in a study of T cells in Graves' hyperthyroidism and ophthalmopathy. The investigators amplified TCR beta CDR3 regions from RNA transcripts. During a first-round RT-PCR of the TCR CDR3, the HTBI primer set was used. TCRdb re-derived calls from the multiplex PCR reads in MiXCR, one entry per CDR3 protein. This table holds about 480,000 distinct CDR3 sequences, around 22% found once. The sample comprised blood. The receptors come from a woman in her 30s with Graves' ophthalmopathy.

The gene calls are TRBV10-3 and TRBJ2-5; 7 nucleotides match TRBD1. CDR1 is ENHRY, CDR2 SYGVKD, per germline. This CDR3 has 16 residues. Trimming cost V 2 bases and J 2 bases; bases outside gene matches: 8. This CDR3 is CAISEADVQGQETQYF. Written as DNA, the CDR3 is TGTGCCATCAGTGAGGCCGACGTACAGGGGCAAGAGACCCAGTACTTC.

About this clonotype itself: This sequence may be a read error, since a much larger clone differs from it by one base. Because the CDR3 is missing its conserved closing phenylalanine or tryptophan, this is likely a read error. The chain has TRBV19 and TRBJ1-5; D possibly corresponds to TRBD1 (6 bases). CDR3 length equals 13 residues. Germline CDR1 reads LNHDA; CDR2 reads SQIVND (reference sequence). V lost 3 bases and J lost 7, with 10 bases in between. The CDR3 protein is CASSMEGGQPQHV. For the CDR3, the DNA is TGTGCCAGTAGTATGGAAGGGGGACAGCCCCAGCATGTT.

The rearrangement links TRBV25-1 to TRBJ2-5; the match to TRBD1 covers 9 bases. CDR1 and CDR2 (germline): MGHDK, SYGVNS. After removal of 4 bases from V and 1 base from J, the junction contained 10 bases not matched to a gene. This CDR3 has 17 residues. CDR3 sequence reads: CASSAAPGQGLQETQYF. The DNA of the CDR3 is TGTGCCAGCAGTGCGGCACCGGGACAGGGACTCCAAGAGACCCAGTACTTC. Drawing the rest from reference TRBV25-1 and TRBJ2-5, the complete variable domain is EADIYQTPRYLVIGTGKKITLECSQTMGHDKMYWYQQDPGMELHLIHYSYGVNSTEKGDLSSESTVSRIRTEHFPLTLESARPSHTSQYLCASSAAPGQGLQETQYFGPGTRLLVL.

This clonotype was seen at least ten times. The CDR3 sequence: CAISGSSLYGYTF. As DNA, the CDR3 is TGTGCCATCAGTGGGAGCAGTTTATATGGCTACACCTTC. The chain uses TRBV10-3 and TRBJ1-2; D remains unclear. Germline values: CDR1 ENHRY, CDR2 SYGVKD. V was cut by 4 bases and J by 5 bases, with 11 bases left in between. CDR3 size: 13 residues.

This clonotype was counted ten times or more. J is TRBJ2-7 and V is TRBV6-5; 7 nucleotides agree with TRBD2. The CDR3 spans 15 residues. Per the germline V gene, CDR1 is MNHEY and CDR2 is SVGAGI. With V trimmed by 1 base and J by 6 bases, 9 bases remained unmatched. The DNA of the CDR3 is TGTGCCAGCAGTTACTGGGCGGGGGAGTCAAGCGAGCAGTACTTC. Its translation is CASSYWAGESSEQYF.

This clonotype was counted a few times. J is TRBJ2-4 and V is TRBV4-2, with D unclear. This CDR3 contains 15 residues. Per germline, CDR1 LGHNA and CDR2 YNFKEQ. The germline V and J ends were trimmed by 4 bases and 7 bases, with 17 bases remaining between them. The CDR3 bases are TGTGCCAGCAGCCTAACGGGTGCCCCGGAGAACATTCAGTACTTC. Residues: CASSLTGAPENIQYF.

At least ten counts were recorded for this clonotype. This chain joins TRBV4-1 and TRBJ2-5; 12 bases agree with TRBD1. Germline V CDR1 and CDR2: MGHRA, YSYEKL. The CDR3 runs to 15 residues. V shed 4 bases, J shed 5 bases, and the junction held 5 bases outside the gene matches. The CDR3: CASSPGTGGAETQYF. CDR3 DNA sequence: TGCGCCAGCAGCCCCGGGACAGGGGGCGCGGAGACCCAGTACTTC.

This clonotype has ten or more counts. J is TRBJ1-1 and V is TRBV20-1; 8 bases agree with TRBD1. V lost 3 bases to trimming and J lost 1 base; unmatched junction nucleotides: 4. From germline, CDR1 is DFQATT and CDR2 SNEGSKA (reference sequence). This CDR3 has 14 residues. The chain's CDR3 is CSASTGGTNTEAFF. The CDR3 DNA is TGCAGTGCTAGCACAGGGGGAACGAACACTGAAGCTTTCTTT.

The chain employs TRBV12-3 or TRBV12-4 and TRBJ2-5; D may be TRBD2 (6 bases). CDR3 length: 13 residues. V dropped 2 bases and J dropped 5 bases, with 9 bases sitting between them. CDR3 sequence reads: CASSLTSRETQYF. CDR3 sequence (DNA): TGTGCCAGCAGTTTAACTAGCCGTGAGACCCAGTACTTC.

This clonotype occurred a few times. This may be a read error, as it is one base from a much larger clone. The CDR3: CASSYGVNQPQHF. The DNA of the CDR3 is TGTGCCAGCAGTTACGGGGTTAATCAGCCCCAGCATTTT. The J gene is TRBJ1-5, the V gene TRBV6-5; D is ambiguous. V was pared by 2 bases and J by 4 bases, with 6 bases between. This CDR3 has 13 residues. Germline CDR1 reads MNHEY; CDR2 reads SVGAGI.

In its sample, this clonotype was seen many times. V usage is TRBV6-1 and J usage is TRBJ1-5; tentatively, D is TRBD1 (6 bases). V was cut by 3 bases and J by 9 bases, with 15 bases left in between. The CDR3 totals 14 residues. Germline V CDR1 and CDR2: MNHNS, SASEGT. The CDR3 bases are TGTGCCAGCAGTGAGAAAACAGGGAATTGGCCCCAGCATTTT. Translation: CASSEKTGNWPQHF.

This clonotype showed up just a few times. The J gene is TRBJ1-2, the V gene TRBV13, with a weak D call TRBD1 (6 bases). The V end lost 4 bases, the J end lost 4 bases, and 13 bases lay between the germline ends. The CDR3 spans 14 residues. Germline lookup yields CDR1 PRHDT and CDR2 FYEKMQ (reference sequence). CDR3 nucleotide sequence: TGTGCCAGCAGCTACCGGGACACCACCTATGGCTACACCTTC. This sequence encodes CASSYRDTTYGYTF.

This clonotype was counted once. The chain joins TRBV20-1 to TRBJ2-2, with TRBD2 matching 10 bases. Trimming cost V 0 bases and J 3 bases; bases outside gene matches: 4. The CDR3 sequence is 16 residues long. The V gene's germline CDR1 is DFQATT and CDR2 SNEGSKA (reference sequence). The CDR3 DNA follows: TGCAGTGCTAGAGATAGTCTAGCGGGGGACACCGGGGAGCTGTTTTTT. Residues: CSARDSLAGDTGELFF.

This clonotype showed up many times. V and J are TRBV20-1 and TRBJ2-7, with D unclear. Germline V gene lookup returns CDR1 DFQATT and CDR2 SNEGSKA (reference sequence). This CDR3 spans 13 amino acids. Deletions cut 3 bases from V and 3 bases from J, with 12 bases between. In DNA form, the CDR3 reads TGCAGTGCTAGTCCCGGCTACATCTACGAGCAGTACTTC. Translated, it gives CSASPGYIYEQYF.

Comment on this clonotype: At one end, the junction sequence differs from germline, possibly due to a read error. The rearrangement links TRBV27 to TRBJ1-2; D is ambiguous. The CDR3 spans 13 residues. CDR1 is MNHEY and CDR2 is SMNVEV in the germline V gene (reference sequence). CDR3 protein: CASSSVGSYGYTF. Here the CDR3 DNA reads TGTGCCAGCAGTTCCGTGGGTAGCTATGGTTACACCTTC.

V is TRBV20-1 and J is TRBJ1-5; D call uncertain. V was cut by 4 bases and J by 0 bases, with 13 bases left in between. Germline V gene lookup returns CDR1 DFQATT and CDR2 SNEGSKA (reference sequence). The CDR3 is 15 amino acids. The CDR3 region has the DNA TGCAGTGCTATACCGTCGCAGGTTAGCAATCAGCCCCAGCATTTT. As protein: CSAIPSQVSNQPQHF.

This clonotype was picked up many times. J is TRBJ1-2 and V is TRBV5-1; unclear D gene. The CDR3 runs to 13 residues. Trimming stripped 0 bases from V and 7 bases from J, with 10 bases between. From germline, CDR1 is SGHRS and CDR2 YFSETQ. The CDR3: CASSLARAGGYTF. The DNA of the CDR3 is TGCGCCAGCAGCTTGGCCCGGGCTGGTGGCTACACCTTC.

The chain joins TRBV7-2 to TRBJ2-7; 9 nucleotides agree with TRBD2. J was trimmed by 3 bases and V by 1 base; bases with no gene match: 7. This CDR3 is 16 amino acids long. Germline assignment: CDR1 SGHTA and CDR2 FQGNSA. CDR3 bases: TGTGCCAGCAGCTTAGGGCCCCTAGCGGGGTTCTACGAGCAGTACTTC. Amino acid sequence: CASSLGPLAGFYEQYF.

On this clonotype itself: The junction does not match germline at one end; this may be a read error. The CDR3 nucleotides read TGTGCCAGCAGCCCAGCTAGGGGGAGGGCCGGAGACACTGAAGCTCTCTTT. Protein sequence: CASSPARGRAGDTEALF. The gene calls are TRBV11-2 and TRBJ1-1, with D possibly being TRBD1 (6 bases). Germline V gene lookup returns CDR1 SGHAT and CDR2 FQNNGV. This CDR3 has 17 residues.

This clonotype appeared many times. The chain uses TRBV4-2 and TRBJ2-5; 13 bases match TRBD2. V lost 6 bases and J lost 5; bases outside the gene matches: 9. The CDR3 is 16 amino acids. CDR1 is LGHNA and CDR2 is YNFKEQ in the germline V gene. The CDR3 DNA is TGTGCCAGCAGAACGGGACTAGCGGGGCCCGAGGAGACCCAGTACTTC. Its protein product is CASRTGLAGPEETQYF.

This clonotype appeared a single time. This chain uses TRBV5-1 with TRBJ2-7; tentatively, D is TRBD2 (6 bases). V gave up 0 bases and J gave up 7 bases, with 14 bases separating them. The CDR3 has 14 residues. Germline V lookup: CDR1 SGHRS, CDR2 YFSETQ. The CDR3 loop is CASSLVTEAGEQYF. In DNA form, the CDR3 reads TGCGCCAGCAGCTTGGTGACAGAGGCGGGGGAGCAGTACTTC. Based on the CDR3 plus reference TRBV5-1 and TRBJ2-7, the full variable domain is KAGVTQTPRYLIKTRGQQVTLSCSPISGHRSVSWYQQTPGQGLQFLFEYFSETQRNKGNFPGRFSGRQFSNSRSEMNVSTLELGDSALYLCASSLVTEAGEQYFGPGTRLTVT.

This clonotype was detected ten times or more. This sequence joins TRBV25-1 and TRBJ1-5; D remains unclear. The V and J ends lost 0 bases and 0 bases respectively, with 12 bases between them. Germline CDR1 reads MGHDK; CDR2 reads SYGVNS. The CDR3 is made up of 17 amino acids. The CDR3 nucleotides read TGTGCCAGCAGTGAATATGGTTGGACCGATAGCAATCAGCCCCAGCATTTT. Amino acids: CASSEYGWTDSNQPQHF.

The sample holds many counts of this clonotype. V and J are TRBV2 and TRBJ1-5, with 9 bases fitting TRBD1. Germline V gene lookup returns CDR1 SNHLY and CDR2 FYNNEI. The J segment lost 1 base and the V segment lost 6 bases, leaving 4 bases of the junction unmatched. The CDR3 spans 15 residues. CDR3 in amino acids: CASSADRGSNQPQHF. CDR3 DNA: TGTGCCAGCAGCGCTGACAGGGGGAGCAATCAGCCCCAGCATTTT.

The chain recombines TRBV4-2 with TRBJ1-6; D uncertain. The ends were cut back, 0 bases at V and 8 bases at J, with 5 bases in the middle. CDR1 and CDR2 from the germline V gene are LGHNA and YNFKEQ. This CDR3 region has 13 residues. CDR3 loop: CASSQDGDSPLHF. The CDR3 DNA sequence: TGTGCCAGCAGCCAAGATGGGGATTCACCCCTCCACTTT.

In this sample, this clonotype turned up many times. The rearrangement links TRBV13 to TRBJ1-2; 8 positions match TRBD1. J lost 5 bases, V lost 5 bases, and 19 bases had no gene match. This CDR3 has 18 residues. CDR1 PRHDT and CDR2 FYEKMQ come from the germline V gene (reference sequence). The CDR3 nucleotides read TGTGCCAGCAGCGCTGAGTCCCGGGACAGGACCCGGGGATATGGCTACACCTTC. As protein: CASSAESRDRTRGYGYTF.

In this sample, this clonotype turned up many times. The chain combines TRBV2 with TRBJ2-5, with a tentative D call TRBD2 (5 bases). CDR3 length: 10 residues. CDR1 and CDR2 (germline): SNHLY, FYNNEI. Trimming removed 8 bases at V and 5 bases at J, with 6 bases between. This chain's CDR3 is CASRTETQYF. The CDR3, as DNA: TGTGCCAGCCGGACTGAGACCCAGTACTTC.